Reported below is one T cell receptor beta chain. RNA transcripts provided the template for amplifying TCR beta CDR3 regions. After a first-round RT-PCR with HTBI primers, a second-round multiplex PCR was run. TCRdb itself ran the multiplex PCR reads through MiXCR, one entry per CDR3 protein. The repertoire holds hundreds of thousands of distinct CDR3 sequences, with over 40% as singletons. The sample is drawn from a study of Graves' ophthalmopathy and Graves' hyperthyroidism. The CDR3 has 15 residues. The germline gives CDR1 SGHVS, CDR2 FQNEAQ. Trimming took off 6 bases at V and 6 bases at J, with 15 bases between the two ends.

Sequencing was done on a sample of peripheral blood. This receptor was identified in an adult man with Graves' ophthalmopathy. The chain couples TRBV7-8 to TRBJ1-6; maybe TRBD1 (6 bases). The CDR3: CASSFAGTLNSPLHF. CDR3 coding DNA: TGTGCCAGCAGTTTCGCCGGGACACTTAATTCACCCCTCCACTTT.